This TCR beta chain was captured in a study of cytomegalovirus exposure and HLA in healthy donors. PCR was performed using 60 Vbeta and 13 Jbeta primers. Only in-frame clones appear in the TCRdb table, and some are missing; sequencing was by immunoSEQ multiplex PCR. Of some 150,000 clones in the sample, 80% are singletons; the top ten hold 2% to 2.5%. The V gene lost 3 bases and the J gene lost 3 bases, with 15 bases spanning the gap. There are 16 residues in the CDR3. Germline V gene data show CDR1 as SGDLS and CDR2 as YYNGEE. Remarks on this clone: Its antigen is undetermined.

Study-wide findings and caveats: Later, an analysis found that common viral pathogens appeared to be linked with several of the most significant clusters. According to the study, about 180 TCR beta chains were cytomegalovirus-associated. TCR beta sequences reportedly predicted the HLA-A and HLA-B alleles of most subjects accurately. An Asian-associated ancestry cluster reportedly showed fewer N-insertions than the approximately 630-donor mean in a later analysis.

What was sequenced was PBMCs. The origin of this receptor is a man aged 25 to 40 in good health and CMV-seronegative. The V and J genes are TRBV9 and TRBJ1-4; D is ambiguous. The DNA for the CDR3 is TGTGCCAGCAGCGGGGGAGGTGGCAGACCTAATGAAAAACTGTTTTTT. It is translated as CASSGGGGRPNEKLFF.